This TCR beta chain emerged from a study of cytotoxic CD8 clonotypes in ibrutinib-treated CLL. Turning to the study itself: The patients, roughly ten relapsed/refractory and roughly 15 treatment-naive, included around 18 who were IGHV unmutated. Results showed approximately 25 partial and 2 complete responses; following median about 62 months, approximately 14 remained remitted, around twelve advanced. Findings and limits, study-wide: Higher circulating CD8+ T-cell counts strongly accompanied higher baseline clonality, above age-matched healthy donors.

The data were produced by immunoSEQ multiplex PCR, yet TCRdb's version contains in-frame clones alone and is incomplete. The data show about 200,000 clones, with around 72% seen just once and roughly an eighth held by the top ten. This CDR3 comprises 14 residues. Per the germline V gene, CDR1 is MGHDK and CDR2 is SYGVNS. Trimming at V came to 2 bases and at J to 2 bases, leaving 1 base not matched to a gene. In its sample, this clone was seen once. Its antigen is unidentified. The origin of this receptor is a human donor with chronic lymphocytic leukemia. The material sequenced was PBMCs, taken after 24 months of ibrutinib treatment. V is TRBV25-1 and J is TRBJ2-7, with 9 bases that match TRBD2. The CDR3 here is CASSESGRTYEQYF. The CDR3 nucleotides are TGTGCCAGCAGTGAAAGCGGGAGGACCTACGAGCAGTACTTC.